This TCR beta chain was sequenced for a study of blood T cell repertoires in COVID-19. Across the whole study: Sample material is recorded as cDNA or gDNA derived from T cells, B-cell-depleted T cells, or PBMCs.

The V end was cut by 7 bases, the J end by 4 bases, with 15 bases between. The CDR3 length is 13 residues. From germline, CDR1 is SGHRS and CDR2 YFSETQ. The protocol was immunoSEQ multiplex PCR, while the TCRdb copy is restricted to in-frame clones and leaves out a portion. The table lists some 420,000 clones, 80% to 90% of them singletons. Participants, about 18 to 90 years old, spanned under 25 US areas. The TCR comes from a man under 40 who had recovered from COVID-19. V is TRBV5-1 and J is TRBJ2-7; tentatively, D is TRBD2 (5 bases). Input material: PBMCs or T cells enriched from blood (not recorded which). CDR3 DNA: TGCGCCAGCCGCGCGGGCCAGTCGTACGAGCAGTACTTC. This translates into CASRAGQSYEQYF. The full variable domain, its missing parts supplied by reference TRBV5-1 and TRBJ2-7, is KAGVTQTPRYLIKTRGQQVTLSCSPISGHRSVSWYQQTPGQGLQFLFEYFSETQRNKGNFPGRFSGRQFSNSRSEMNVSTLELGDSALYLCASRAGQSYEQYFGPGTRLTVT.